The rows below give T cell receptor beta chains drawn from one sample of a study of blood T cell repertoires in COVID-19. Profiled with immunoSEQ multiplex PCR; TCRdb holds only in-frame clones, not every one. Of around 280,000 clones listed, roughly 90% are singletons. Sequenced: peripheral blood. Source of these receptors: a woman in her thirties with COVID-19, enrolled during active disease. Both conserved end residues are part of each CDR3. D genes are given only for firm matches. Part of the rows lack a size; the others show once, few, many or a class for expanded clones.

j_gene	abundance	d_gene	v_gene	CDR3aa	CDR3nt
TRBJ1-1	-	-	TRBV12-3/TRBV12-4	CASSPGNTEAFF	TGTGCCAGCAGCCCGGGGAACACTGAAGCTTTCTTT
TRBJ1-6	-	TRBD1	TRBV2	CASRVGQPNSPLHF	TGTGCCAGCCGGGTGGGACAGCCCAATTCACCCCTCCACTTT
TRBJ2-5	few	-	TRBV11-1	CASRGRGLTETQYF	TGTGCCAGCAGGGGGAGAGGCCTGACCGAGACCCAGTACTTC
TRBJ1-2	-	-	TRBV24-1	CATSPGFGYGYTF	TGTGCCACATCGCCGGGTTTCGGCTATGGCTACACCTTC
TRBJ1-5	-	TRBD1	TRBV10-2	CASAGQGPMKPQHF	TGCGCCAGCGCGGGACAGGGCCCAATGAAGCCCCAGCATTTT
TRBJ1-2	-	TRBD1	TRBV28	CASSPGTARGGYTF	TGTGCCAGCAGTCCCGGGACAGCCCGGGGTGGCTACACCTTC
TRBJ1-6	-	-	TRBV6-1	CASSEGASGSPLHF	TGTGCCAGCAGTGAAGGAGCGTCGGGTTCACCCCTCCACTTT
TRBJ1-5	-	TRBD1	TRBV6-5	CASSSDRVRNQPQHF	TGTGCCAGCAGCAGTGACAGGGTGCGCAATCAGCCCCAGCATTTT
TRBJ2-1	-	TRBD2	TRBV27	CASSLGLWGGGNEQFF	TGTGCCAGCAGTTTGGGCCTATGGGGGGGAGGGAATGAGCAGTTCTTC
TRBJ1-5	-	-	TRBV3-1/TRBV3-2	CASRPTRLQPQHF	TGTGCCAGCCGCCCTACTCGCCTTCAGCCCCAGCATTTT
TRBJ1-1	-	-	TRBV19	CASRTPQGRTEAFF	TGTGCCAGTAGGACCCCGCAGGGTCGTACTGAAGCTTTCTTT
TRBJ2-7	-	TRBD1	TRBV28	CASRLAGTGGDEQYF	TGTGCCAGCAGGTTAGCCGGGACAGGGGGCGACGAGCAGTACTTC
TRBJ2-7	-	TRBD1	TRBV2	CASSETLDRASYEQYF	TGTGCCAGCAGTGAAACCTTGGACAGGGCGTCCTACGAGCAGTACTTC
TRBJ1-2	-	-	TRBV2	CASSAGTNGYTF	TGTGCCAGCAGTGCCGGGACAAATGGCTACACCTTC
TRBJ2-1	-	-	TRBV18	CASSLNSGSSYNEQFF	TGTGCCAGCTCACTCAATAGCGGCAGCTCCTACAATGAGCAGTTCTTC
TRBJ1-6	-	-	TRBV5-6	CASSSRSGGSPLHF	TGTGCCAGCAGCTCCAGATCGGGGGGGTCACCCCTCCACTTT
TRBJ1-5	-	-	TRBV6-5	CASSYAGSNQPQHF	TGTGCCAGCAGTTATGCAGGTTCTAATCAGCCCCAGCATTTT
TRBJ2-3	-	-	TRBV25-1	CASSDIGRDTQYF	TGTGCCAGCAGTGATATTGGGCGAGATACGCAGTATTTT
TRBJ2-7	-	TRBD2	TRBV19	CASSTATGTSYEQYF	TGTGCCAGTAGTACCGCCACCGGGACTAGCTACGAGCAGTACTTC
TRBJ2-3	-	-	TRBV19	CASSTTGDTQYF	TGTGCCAGTAGTACGACAGGAGATACGCAGTATTTT
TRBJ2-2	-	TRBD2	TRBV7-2	CASRTSGGPNTGELFF	TGTGCCAGCAGGACTAGCGGGGGCCCGAACACCGGGGAGCTGTTTTTT